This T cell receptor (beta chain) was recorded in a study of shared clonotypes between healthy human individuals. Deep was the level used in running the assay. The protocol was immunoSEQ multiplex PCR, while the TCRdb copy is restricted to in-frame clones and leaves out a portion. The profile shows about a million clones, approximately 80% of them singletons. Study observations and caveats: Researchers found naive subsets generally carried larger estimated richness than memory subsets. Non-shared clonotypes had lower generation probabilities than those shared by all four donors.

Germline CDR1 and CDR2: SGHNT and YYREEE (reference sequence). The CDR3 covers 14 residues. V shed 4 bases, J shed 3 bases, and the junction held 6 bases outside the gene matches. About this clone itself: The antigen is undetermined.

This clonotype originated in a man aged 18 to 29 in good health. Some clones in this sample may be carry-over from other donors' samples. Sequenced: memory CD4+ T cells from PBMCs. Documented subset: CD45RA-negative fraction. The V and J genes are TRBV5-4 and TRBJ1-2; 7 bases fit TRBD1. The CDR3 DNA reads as TGTGCCAGCAGCCCCAGGGGGGGGGACTATGGCTACACCTTC. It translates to CASSPRGGDYGYTF. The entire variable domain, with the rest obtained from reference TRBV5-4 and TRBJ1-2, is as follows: ETGVTQSPTHLIKTRGQQVTLRCSSQSGHNTVSWYQQALGQGPQFIFQYYREEENGRGNFPPRFSGLQFPNYSSELNVNALELDDSALYLCASSPRGGDYGYTFGSGTRLTVV.